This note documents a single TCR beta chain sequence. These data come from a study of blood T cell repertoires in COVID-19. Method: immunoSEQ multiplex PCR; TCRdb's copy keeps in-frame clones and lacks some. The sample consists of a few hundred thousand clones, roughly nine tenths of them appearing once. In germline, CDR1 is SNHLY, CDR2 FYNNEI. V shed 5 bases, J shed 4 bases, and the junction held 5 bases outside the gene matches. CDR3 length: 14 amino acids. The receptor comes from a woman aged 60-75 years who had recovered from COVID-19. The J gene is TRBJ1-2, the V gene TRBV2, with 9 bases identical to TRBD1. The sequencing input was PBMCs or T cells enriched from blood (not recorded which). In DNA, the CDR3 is TGTGCCAGCAGTTATGGACAGGGGCGCTATGGCTACACCTTC. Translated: CASSYGQGRYGYTF. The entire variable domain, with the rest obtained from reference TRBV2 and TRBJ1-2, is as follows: EPEVTQTPSHQVTQMGQEVILRCVPISNHLYFYWYRQILGQKVEFLVSFYNNEISEKSEIFDDQFSVERPDGSNFTLKIRSTKLEDSAMYFCASSYGQGRYGYTFGSGTRLTVV.